The 18 T cell receptor beta chains below all came from one sample that was sequenced in a study of OX40 agonist ivuxolimab in advanced cancers. The method was immunoSEQ multiplex PCR; TCRdb's version includes in-frame clones alone and lacks a portion of them. The table shows 60,000 to 75,000 clones, with more than 70% occurring only once. The sample consisted of CD4+ or CD8+ T cells sorted from blood, taken in a trial of the OX40 agonist ivuxolimab. The origin of the receptors is an adult with an advanced solid tumor such as melanoma, head and neck, liver or kidney cancer.

J is TRBJ1-5 and V is TRBV6-4; 7 bases are a match to TRBD1. From germline, CDR1 is MRHNA and CDR2 SNTAGT. Trimming cost V 4 bases and J 6 bases; bases outside gene matches: 3. This CDR3 comprises 13 residues. The CDR3 loop reads CASSVNRGQPQHF. Written as DNA, the CDR3 is TGTGCCAGCAGTGTCAACAGGGGTCAGCCCCAGCATTTT.

The genes are TRBV6-5 and TRBJ1-6; D remains ambiguous. The CDR3 runs to 14 residues. The germline V gene has CDR1 MNHEY and CDR2 SVGAGI. Trimming removed 4 bases from V and 6 bases from J, with 10 bases in between. The DNA of the CDR3 is TGTGCCAGCAGTTCCGGACGGAGTAATTCACCCCTCCACTTT. Protein sequence: CASSSGRSNSPLHF.

This clone was recorded only once. CDR3 amino acids: CASSPGRRNTIYF. CDR3 DNA: TGCGCCAGCAGTCCAGGGAGGAGAAACACCATATATTTT. V usage is TRBV4-1 and J usage is TRBJ1-3; D possibly corresponds to TRBD1 (5 bases). The germline gives CDR1 MGHRA, CDR2 YSYEKL. The V end was cut by 6 bases, the J end by 5 bases, with 11 bases between. The length of the CDR3 is 13 residues.

The chain uses TRBV28 and TRBJ1-6, with D unresolved. In germline, CDR1 is MDHEN, CDR2 SYDVKM. The germline V and J ends were trimmed by 5 bases and 7 bases, with 6 bases remaining between them. The CDR3 is 12 amino acids. In nucleotides, the CDR3 is TGTGCCAGCAGTCCCGGGAATTCACCCCTCCACTTT. This codes for CASSPGNSPLHF.

The chain uses TRBV6-5 and TRBJ1-4; no definite D call. The germline CDR1 and CDR2 sequences are MNHEY and SVGAGI. With 5 bases removed from V and 5 bases from J, the gap between germline ends came to 12 bases. The CDR3 length is 14 residues. For the CDR3, the DNA is TGTGCCAGCAGTGATCCGGCCAACAATGAAAAACTGTTTTTT. Encoded protein: CASSDPANNEKLFF.

J is TRBJ1-1 and V is TRBV18; D is undetermined. This CDR3 contains 15 residues. Germline loops: CDR1 KGHSH, CDR2 LQKENI. Trimming pared 0 bases from V and 3 bases from J, leaving 11 bases between. CDR3 residues: CASSPPEYLYTEAFF. CDR3 DNA: TGTGCCAGCTCACCACCGGAGTATCTTTACACTGAAGCTTTCTTT.

This clone was picked up one time. One end of the junction does not line up with germline, which may come from a read error. V usage is TRBV5-4 and J usage is TRBJ1-2; D is undetermined. CDR1 is SGHNT and CDR2 is YYREEE in the germline V gene (reference sequence). The CDR3 loop spans 13 amino acids. CDR3 sequence (DNA): TGTGCCAGCACCTATCTTCTCGGGCGGAGAAGGGCCTTC. Amino acid sequence: CASTYLLGRRRAF.

Here the CDR3 reads CSADSSSYNEQFF. For the CDR3, the DNA is TGCAGCGCTGACAGCTCCTCCTACAATGAGCAGTTCTTC. The chain couples TRBV29-1 to TRBJ2-1; D may be TRBD1 (5 bases). The CDR3 runs 13 residues. Trimming shortened V by 7 bases and J by 0 bases, and 10 bases separated the two germline ends. Germline CDR1 is SQVTM and CDR2 is ANQGSEA.

The gene calls are TRBV14 and TRBJ2-7; TRBD2 agrees at 7 bases. The CDR3 spans 13 residues. Germline CDR1 reads SGHDN; CDR2 reads FVKESK. V gave up 3 bases and J gave up 5 bases; unmatched junction bases: 4. In DNA, the CDR3 is TGTGCCAGCAGCCAGGATGGACTAGACGAGCAGTACTTC. The encoded protein is CASSQDGLDEQYF.

The V call is TRBV5-8, the J call TRBJ2-1; tentatively, D is TRBD2 (6 bases). The CDR3 is 12 residues long. CDR1 SGHTS and CDR2 YDEGEE come from the germline V gene. V lost 6 bases and J lost 7, with 11 bases in between. The CDR3 nucleotides are TGTGCCAGCACCCGTAGCGGAAATGAGCAGTTCTTC. Translation gives CASTRSGNEQFF.

This chain links TRBV7-2 with TRBJ2-1; 8 bases agree with TRBD2. V dropped 4 bases and J dropped 6; count of bases not matched to a gene: 5. CDR1 and CDR2 from the germline V gene are SGHTA and FQGNSA. This CDR3 comprises 14 residues. Here the CDR3 DNA reads TGTGCCAGCAGCTCCCGGGGGGGAAGCAATGAGCAGTTCTTC. Translated: CASSSRGGSNEQFF.

The rearrangement uses TRBV7-9 and TRBJ2-1; 9 bases agree with TRBD2. Germline V gives CDR1 SEHNR, CDR2 FQNEAQ (reference sequence). The CDR3 has 13 residues. CDR3 protein: CGGGDSSYNEQFF. For the CDR3, the DNA is TGTGGCGGGGGGGACAGCTCCTACAATGAGCAGTTCTTC.

V is TRBV7-3 and J is TRBJ1-6; 10 bases map to TRBD1. Germline-derived CDR1 and CDR2 are SGHTA and FQGTGA. The trim removed 4 bases at V and 10 bases at J, leaving 1 base unmatched. The length of the CDR3 is 13 residues. The CDR3 coding sequence is TGTGCCAGCAGCTGGGACAGGGGATCACCCCTCCACTTT. Translation gives CASSWDRGSPLHF.

This clone was seen just once. This sequence joins TRBV10-2 and TRBJ1-1; perhaps TRBD1 as D (6 bases). Germline CDR1 reads WSHSY; CDR2 reads SAAADI. V was cut by 4 bases and J by 10 bases, with 16 bases left in between. This CDR3 has 13 amino acids. CDR3 residues: CASSADRSGAAFF. The CDR3 DNA reads as TGCGCCAGCAGTGCAGACAGGAGTGGGGCAGCTTTCTTT.

The chain is built from TRBV7-2 and TRBJ1-2, with TRBD1 identical over 10 bases. The germline CDR1 and CDR2 sequences are SGHTA and FQGNSA. V was pared by 2 bases and J by 5 bases, with 8 bases of the junction left unmatched. This CDR3 region has 16 residues. CDR3 amino acids: CASSLSIGTGAYGYTF. The CDR3 coding sequence is TGTGCCAGCAGCTTATCCATAGGGACAGGGGCGTATGGCTACACCTTC.

The chain recombines TRBV4-1 with TRBJ1-3; no reliable D call. The germline gives CDR1 MGHRA, CDR2 YSYEKL. This CDR3 spans 19 amino acids. Trimming cost V 6 bases and J 3 bases, with 27 bases left between them. In nucleotides, the CDR3 is TGCGCCAGCAGTCACCGGACCGGGAATCCCGAGCGAAATGGAAACACCATATATTTT. Its protein product is CASSHRTGNPERNGNTIYF.

This chain links TRBV2 with TRBJ2-3; no reliable D call. CDR1 is SNHLY and CDR2 is FYNNEI in the germline V gene. V lost 3 bases to trimming and J lost 2 bases, with 9 bases between them. CDR3 length: 14 amino acids. CDR3 loop: CASSDSWATDTQYF. The CDR3 DNA reads TGTGCCAGCAGTGATTCGTGGGCCACAGATACGCAGTATTTT.

Concerning this clone itself: Its ends do not fully match the called genes, so a read error is possible. This CDR3 is also generated by other DNA sequences in the sample. The J gene is TRBJ1-2, the V gene TRBV5-1; the D gene is possibly TRBD1 (6 bases). CDR1 and CDR2 from the germline V gene are SGHRS and YFSETQ. CDR3 length equals 14 residues. CDR3 sequence (DNA): TGTGCCAGCAGCTTAGAACAGGGAGGTTATGGCTACACCTTC. Residues: CASSLEQGGYGYTF.